These 16 T cell receptor beta chains share one sample of origin, sequenced in a study of Tregs in tolerant kidney transplant recipients. Assay used: immunoSEQ multiplex PCR; TCRdb lists only in-frame clones, some missing. The sample has more than 60,000 clones; approximately 85% are singletons. Sequencing used Tregs from blood, obtained before the transplant. The receptors were sampled from a human donor who received a combined kidney and bone marrow transplant.

This clone was detected a few times. The chain uses TRBV5-1 and TRBJ2-1; perhaps TRBD2 as D (6 bases). With 5 bases removed from V and 7 bases from J, the gap between germline ends came to 7 bases. From germline, CDR1 is SGHRS and CDR2 YFSETQ. This CDR3 contains 11 residues. The CDR3 sequence is CASRGRNEQFF. The CDR3 DNA reads TGCGCCAGCAGGGGGAGGAATGAGCAGTTCTTC.

For this clone: The same CDR3 is also encoded by other DNA sequences in this sample. The chain employs TRBV28 and TRBJ2-7; 7 bases are a match to TRBD2. The CDR3 totals 14 residues. CDR1 and CDR2 from the germline V gene are MDHEN and SYDVKM. Unmatched junction bases numbered 3, after V lost 3 bases and J lost 1 base. The CDR3 loop reads CASSLGGGSYEQYF. DNA of the CDR3: TGTGCCAGCAGTTTGGGGGGAGGGTCCTACGAGCAGTACTTC.

The chain recombines TRBV6-5 with TRBJ1-3; possible D gene TRBD1, 5 bases. V lost 6 bases, J lost 4 bases, and 16 bases lay in between. CDR3 length: 15 amino acids. Germline V gene sequence: CDR1 MNHEY, CDR2 SVGAGI. The CDR3 loop reads CASRRGLSGGNTIYF. The DNA of the CDR3 is TGTGCCAGCAGGAGGGGCCTCTCGGGAGGAAACACCATATATTTT.

This chain links TRBV5-1 with TRBJ2-2, with D tentatively TRBD2 (6 bases). Per germline, CDR1 SGHRS and CDR2 YFSETQ. The V gene lost 4 bases and the J gene lost 7 bases, with 11 bases spanning the gap. There are 13 residues in the CDR3. This chain's CDR3 is CASSHRGSGELFF. CDR3 DNA sequence: TGCGCCAGCAGCCATCGGGGGAGCGGGGAGCTGTTTTTT.

This clone was detected once. This sequence joins TRBV7-9 and TRBJ1-6; D is undetermined. The germline V gene encodes CDR1 SEHNR and CDR2 FQNEAQ (reference sequence). The CDR3 sequence is 16 residues long. Trimming stripped 3 bases from V and 0 bases from J, with 9 bases between. CDR3 coding DNA: TGTGCCAGCAGCTTCGAGGCGGGCTCCTATAATTCACCCCTCCACTTT. This gives the protein CASSFEAGSYNSPLHF.

V gene TRBV29-1 combines with J gene TRBJ1-1, with 9 positions matching TRBD1. The CDR3 has 12 residues. Trimming at V came to 6 bases and at J to 11 bases, leaving 10 bases not matched to a gene. Per germline, CDR1 SQVTM and CDR2 ANQGSEA. As DNA, the CDR3 is TGCAGCGTCGTCGACAGGGGGACGATGGCTTTCTTT. This sequence encodes CSVVDRGTMAFF.

This clone was observed once. V gene TRBV4-3 combines with J gene TRBJ2-7, with 10 bases that match TRBD2. The CDR3 length is 17 residues. Germline V gene data show CDR1 as LGHNA and CDR2 as YSLEER. J was trimmed by 5 bases and V by 4 bases; bases with no gene match: 14. The DNA for the CDR3 is TGCGCCAGCAGCCGGGGGCTAGCGGGAGCCCCCCGCCACGAGCAGTACTTC. Translation gives CASSRGLAGAPRHEQYF.

The rearrangement links TRBV5-1 to TRBJ2-7, with 8 bases identical to TRBD1. V trimming: 0 bases; J trimming: 7 bases; junction bases outside the gene matches: 9. CDR3 length: 15 amino acids. Germline V gene sequence: CDR1 SGHRS, CDR2 YFSETQ. CDR3 region: CASSLATQGAEEQYF. The CDR3 DNA follows: TGCGCCAGCAGCTTGGCCACTCAGGGGGCGGAAGAGCAGTACTTC.

This sequence joins TRBV6-5 and TRBJ2-7; no reliable D call. The ends were cut back, 4 bases at V and 0 bases at J, with 13 bases in the middle. This CDR3 spans 15 amino acids. Germline V gene lookup returns CDR1 MNHEY and CDR2 SVGAGI. CDR3: CASSSRQQSSYEQYF. CDR3 in DNA: TGTGCCAGCAGTTCGAGGCAGCAGAGCTCCTACGAGCAGTACTTC.

The rearrangement joins TRBV4-1 to TRBJ1-6, with 9 bases matching TRBD1. Germline CDR1 MGHRA, CDR2 YSYEKL. With 4 bases clipped from V and 7 bases from J, the junction kept 5 bases outside the gene matches. The CDR3 totals 15 residues. The CDR3 region has the DNA TGCGCCAGCAGCCCCAGGACAGGGGAGAATTCACCCCTCCACTTT. Its protein is CASSPRTGENSPLHF.

This chain connects TRBV2 to TRBJ1-4; D not certain. The germline V gene has CDR1 SNHLY and CDR2 FYNNEI. The germline V and J ends were trimmed by 7 bases and 8 bases, with 14 bases remaining between them. This CDR3 is built from 13 residues. CDR3 DNA sequence: TGTGCCAGCATGGAGCGTATCGGCGAAAAACTGTTTTTT. It codes for CASMERIGEKLFF.

The V call is TRBV5-1, the J call TRBJ2-1; 9 bases map to TRBD1. V was pared by 7 bases and J by 5 bases, with 4 bases of the junction left unmatched. Germline V gene lookup returns CDR1 SGHRS and CDR2 YFSETQ. CDR3 length: 13 amino acids. CDR3 DNA: TGCGCCAGCCACCGGGACAGGGACAATGAGCAGTTCTTC. It yields the protein CASHRDRDNEQFF. The whole variable domain, remainder taken from reference TRBV5-1 and TRBJ2-1, is KAGVTQTPRYLIKTRGQQVTLSCSPISGHRSVSWYQQTPGQGLQFLFEYFSETQRNKGNFPGRFSGRQFSNSRSEMNVSTLELGDSALYLCASHRDRDNEQFFGPGTRLTVL.

This rearrangement joins TRBV27 to TRBJ1-1; D perhaps matches TRBD1 (5 bases). This CDR3 is 14 amino acids long. Germline CDR1 is MNHEY and CDR2 is SMNVEV (reference sequence). With 6 bases removed from V and 10 bases from J, the gap between germline ends came to 21 bases. CDR3 coding DNA: TGTGCCAGCAGCCCTGGGGCAGTAGGTCGTGGAGCTTTCTTT. This encodes CASSPGAVGRGAFF.

The rearrangement links TRBV11-2 to TRBJ1-4; 9 nucleotides align to TRBD1. V lost 5 bases to trimming and J lost 8 bases; unmatched junction nucleotides: 3. The length of the CDR3 is 13 residues. Germline V gene sequence: CDR1 SGHAT, CDR2 FQNNGV. The CDR3 sequence is CASSRTGEEKLFF. The DNA for the CDR3 is TGTGCCAGCAGCCGGACAGGGGAGGAAAAACTGTTTTTT.

This sequence joins TRBV10-1 and TRBJ2-7; 8 nucleotides line up with TRBD2. Unmatched junction bases numbered 9, after V lost 2 bases and J lost 3 bases. The CDR3 extends over 16 amino acids. CDR1 WNHNN and CDR2 SYGVQD come from the germline V gene (reference sequence). The CDR3 DNA follows: TGCGCCAGCAGTGAGACGGCCGGGACTAGATTCTACGAGCAGTACTTC. It codes for CASSETAGTRFYEQYF.

The rearrangement uses TRBV5-6 and TRBJ2-5; the D gene is possibly TRBD1 (6 bases). The ends were cut back, 2 bases at V and 6 bases at J, with 14 bases in the middle. This CDR3 has 14 residues. Germline V lookup: CDR1 SGHDT, CDR2 YYEEEE. This chain's CDR3 is CASSFQGTGKTQYF. The CDR3 DNA sequence: TGTGCCAGCAGCTTCCAGGGAACAGGGAAGACCCAGTACTTC.